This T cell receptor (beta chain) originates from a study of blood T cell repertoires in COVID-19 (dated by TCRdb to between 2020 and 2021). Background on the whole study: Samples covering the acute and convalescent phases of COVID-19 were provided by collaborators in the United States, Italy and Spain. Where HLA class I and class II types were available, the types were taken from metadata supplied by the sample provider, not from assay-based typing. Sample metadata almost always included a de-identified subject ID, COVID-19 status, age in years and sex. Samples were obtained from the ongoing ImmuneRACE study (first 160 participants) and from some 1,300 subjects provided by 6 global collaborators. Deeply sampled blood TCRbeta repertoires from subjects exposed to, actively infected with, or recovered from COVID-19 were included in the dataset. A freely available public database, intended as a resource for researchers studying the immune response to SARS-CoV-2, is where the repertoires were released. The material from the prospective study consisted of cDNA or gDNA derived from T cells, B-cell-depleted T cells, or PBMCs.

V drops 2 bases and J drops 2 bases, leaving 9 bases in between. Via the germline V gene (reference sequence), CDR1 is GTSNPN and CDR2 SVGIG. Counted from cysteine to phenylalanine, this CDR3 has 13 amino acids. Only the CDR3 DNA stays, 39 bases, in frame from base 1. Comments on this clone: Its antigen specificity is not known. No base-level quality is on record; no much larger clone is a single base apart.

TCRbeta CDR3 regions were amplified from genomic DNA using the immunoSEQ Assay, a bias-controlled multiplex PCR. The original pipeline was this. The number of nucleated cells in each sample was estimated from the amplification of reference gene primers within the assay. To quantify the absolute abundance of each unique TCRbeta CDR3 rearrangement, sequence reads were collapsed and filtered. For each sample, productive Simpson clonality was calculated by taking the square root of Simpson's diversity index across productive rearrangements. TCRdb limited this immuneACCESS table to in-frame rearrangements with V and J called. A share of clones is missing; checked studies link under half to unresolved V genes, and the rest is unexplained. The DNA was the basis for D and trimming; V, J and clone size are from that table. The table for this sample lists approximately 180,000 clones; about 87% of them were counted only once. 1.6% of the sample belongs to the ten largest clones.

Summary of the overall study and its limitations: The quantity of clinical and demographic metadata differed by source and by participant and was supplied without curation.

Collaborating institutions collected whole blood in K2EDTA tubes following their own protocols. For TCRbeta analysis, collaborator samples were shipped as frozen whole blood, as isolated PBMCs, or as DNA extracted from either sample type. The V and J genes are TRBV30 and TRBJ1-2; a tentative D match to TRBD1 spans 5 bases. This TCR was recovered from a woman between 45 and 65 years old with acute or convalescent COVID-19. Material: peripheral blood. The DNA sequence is TGTGCCTGGAGTAGATCAGGGAACTATGGCTACACCTTC. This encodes CAWSRSGNYGYTF.